This entry describes one T cell receptor beta chain. Its target is unknown. The data derive from a study of CD4+ T cells in melanoma. Study-level findings and limits: Neoantigen-specific CD4+ T cells in melanoma reportedly had diverse differentiation states. CD8+ T cell, macrophage and B cell function reportedly correlated with neoantigen-specific CD4+ T cells.

Sequencing used immunoSEQ multiplex PCR; TCRdb keeps in-frame clones, though not all of them. The repertoire holds some 110,000 clones, with roughly 90% as singletons. Germline V CDR1 and CDR2: SGHNT, YYREEE (reference sequence). Deletions cut 4 bases from V and 1 base from J, with 7 bases between. This CDR3 has 13 amino acids. This chain connects TRBV5-4 to TRBJ2-3; D not certain. This TCR came from a human donor with melanoma. Sequencing used peripheral blood. The CDR3: CASSTQRTDTQYF. CDR3 nucleotides: TGTGCCAGCAGCACACAGCGCACAGATACGCAGTATTTT.